This T cell receptor (beta chain) was recovered during a study of early T cells in non-severe SARS-CoV-2 infection. About the research overall: Bulk RNA taken from unsorted whole blood was sequenced, leaving chains unpaired. Study conclusions and caveats: CD4 and private specificities were missed by VDJdb matching, which favored anti-spike CD8 responses.

Unique molecular identifiers were added to individual cDNA molecules. TCRdb re-called the 5' RACE reads through MiXCR, storing one row per CDR3 protein. The data contain some 70,000 distinct CDR3 sequences, about 9% of them singletons. This clonotype occurred many times. Its antigen remains unknown. The CDR3 extends over 16 amino acids. V was pared by 3 bases and J by 7 bases, with 8 bases of the junction left unmatched. The germline V gene has CDR1 MNHEY and CDR2 SVGAGI. The receptor comes from an adult who was a healthcare worker with PCR-confirmed SARS-CoV-2 infection or an uninfected control (not recorded which). The chain employs TRBV6-5 and TRBJ2-1; 11 bases fit TRBD2. The sequencing input was whole blood. Written as DNA, the CDR3 is TGTGCCAGCAGTTATGGTATAGCGGGAGGGGGGAATGAGCAGTTCTTC. It is translated as CASSYGIAGGGNEQFF.